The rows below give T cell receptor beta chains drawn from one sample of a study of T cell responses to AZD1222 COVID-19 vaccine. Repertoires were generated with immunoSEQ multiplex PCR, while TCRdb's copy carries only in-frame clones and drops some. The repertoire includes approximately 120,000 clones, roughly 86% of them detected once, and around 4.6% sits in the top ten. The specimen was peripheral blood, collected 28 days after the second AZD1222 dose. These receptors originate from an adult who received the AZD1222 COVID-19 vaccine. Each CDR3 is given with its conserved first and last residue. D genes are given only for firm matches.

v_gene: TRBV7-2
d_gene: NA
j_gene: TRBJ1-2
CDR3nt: TGTGCCAGCAGCCCCCTCCGCAGTCGTGACTATGGCTACACCTTC
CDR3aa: CASSPLRSRDYGYTF

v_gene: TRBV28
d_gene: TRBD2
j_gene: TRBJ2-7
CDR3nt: TGTGCCAGCAGTTCCCAGTTAGCGGGACACTACGAGCAGTACTTC
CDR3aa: CASSSQLAGHYEQYF

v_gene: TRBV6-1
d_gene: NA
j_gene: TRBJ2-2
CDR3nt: TGTGCCAGCAGTGATCAACAGAGATCGAACACCGGGGAGCTGTTTTTT
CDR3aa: CASSDQQRSNTGELFF

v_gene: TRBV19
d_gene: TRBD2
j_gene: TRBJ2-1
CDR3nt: TGTGCCAGTAGAACCTCCCCTAGCGGGGGGAATGAGCAGTTCTTC
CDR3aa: CASRTSPSGGNEQFF

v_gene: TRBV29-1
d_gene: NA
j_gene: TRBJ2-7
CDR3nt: TGCAGCGTTGTTGAGGGGCCTGGGGAGCAGTACTTC
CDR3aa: CSVVEGPGEQYF

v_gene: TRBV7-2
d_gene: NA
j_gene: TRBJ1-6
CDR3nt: TGTGCCAGCAGCTTAGAGGGCAGACCTCCCCGTTCACCCCTCCACTTT
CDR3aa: CASSLEGRPPRSPLHF

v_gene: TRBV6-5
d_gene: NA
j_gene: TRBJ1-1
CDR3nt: TGTGCCAGCTCCATCGGGGAGTTAGGCACTGAAGCTTTCTTT
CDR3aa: CASSIGELGTEAFF

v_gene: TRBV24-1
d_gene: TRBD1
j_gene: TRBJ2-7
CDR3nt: TGTGCCACCAGTGATTTCGGGACAGGGGCCTACGAGCAGTACTTC
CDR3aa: CATSDFGTGAYEQYF

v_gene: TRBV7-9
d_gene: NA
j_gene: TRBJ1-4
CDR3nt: TGTGCCAGCAGCACCTCAGCGGGGGATGCAACTAATGAAAAACTGTTTTTT
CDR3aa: CASSTSAGDATNEKLFF

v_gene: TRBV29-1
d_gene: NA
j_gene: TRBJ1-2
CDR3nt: TGCAGCCCTCTGCCGTGTAGGTATGGCTACACCTTC
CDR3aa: CSPLPCRYGYTF

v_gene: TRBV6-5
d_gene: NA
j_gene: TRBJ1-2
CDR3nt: TGTGCCAGCAGTTACGTAGGCTATGGCTACACCTTC
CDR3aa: CASSYVGYGYTF

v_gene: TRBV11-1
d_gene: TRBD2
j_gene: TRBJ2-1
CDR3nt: TGTGCCAGCAATTTGGGGAGCGGGAGGGGGCGCAATGAGCAGTTCTTC
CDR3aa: CASNLGSGRGRNEQFF

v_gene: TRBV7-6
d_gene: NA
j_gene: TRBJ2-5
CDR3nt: TGTGCCAGCAGCCCCGGGTACTTC
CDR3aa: CASSPGYF

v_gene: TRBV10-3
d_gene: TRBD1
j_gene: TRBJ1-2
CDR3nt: TGTGCCGTCGGACAGGGGGTTGGCTACACCTTC
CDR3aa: CAVGQGVGYTF